The clone carrying this T cell receptor beta chain was detected only once. Its antigen remains unknown. The data stem from a study of T cell responses to AZD1222 COVID-19 vaccine. The study's findings and limits: Possibly, clonal diversity was underestimated; donors were largely white British and included more females.

This CDR3 has 15 residues. Germline V CDR1 and CDR2: SGHTA, FQGTGA. The junction had 6 bases not matched to a gene; V was cut back by 1 base and J by 6 bases. Data came from immunoSEQ multiplex PCR; TCRdb stores just in-frame clones and leaves some out. Of 240,000 or so clones listed, about 92% are singletons. This receptor was obtained from an adult in good health. V gene TRBV7-3 combines with J gene TRBJ2-1; 7 nucleotides match TRBD2. The sequencing used peripheral blood, collected on day 0 of AZD1222 vaccination. The CDR3 DNA reads as TGTGCCAGCAGCTTAATGGGAGGGATGGGCAATGAGCAGTTCTTC. This translates into CASSLMGGMGNEQFF.